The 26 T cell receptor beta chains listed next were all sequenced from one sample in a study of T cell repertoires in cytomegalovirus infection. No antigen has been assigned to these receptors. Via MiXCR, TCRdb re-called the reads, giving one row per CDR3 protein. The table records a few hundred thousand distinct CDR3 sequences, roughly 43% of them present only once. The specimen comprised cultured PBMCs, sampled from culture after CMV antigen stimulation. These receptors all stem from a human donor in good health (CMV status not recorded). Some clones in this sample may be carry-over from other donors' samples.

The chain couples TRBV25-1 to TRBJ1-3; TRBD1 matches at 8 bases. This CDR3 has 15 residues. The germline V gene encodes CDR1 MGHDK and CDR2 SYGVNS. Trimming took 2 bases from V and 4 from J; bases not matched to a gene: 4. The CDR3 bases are TGTGCCAGCAGTGAACCGACAGGGGTCGGAAACACCATATATTTT. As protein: CASSEPTGVGNTIYF.

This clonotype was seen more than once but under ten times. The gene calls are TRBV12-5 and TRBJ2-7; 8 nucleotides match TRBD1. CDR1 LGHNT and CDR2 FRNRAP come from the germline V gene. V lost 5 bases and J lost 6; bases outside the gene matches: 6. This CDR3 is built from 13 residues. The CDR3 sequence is CASGKFQGAEQYF. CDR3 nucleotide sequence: TGTGCTAGTGGTAAATTTCAGGGGGCCGAGCAGTACTTC.

In DNA, the CDR3 is TGTGCCAGCAGCCGTTCCAGGGGACTCCGCTCGGGGACGCAGTATTTT. Its translation is CASSRSRGLRSGTQYF. The chain uses TRBV7-8 and TRBJ2-3; D possibly uses TRBD1 or TRBD2 (6 bases each). The CDR3 covers 16 residues. CDR1 SGHVS and CDR2 FQNEAQ come from the germline V gene. The V gene lost 5 bases and the J gene lost 9 bases, with 24 bases spanning the gap.

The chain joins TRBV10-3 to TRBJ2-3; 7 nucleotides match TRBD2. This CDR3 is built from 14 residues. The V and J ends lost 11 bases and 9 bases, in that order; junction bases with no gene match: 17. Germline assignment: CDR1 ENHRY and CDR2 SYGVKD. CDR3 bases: TGTGCCTCCTCCCCGCCAGGGAGGGGAGGAACGCAGTATTTT. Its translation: CASSPPGRGGTQYF.

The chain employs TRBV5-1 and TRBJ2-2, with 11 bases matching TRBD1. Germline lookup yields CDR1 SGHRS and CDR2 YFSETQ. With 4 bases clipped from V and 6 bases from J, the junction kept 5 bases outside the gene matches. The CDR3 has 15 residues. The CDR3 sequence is CASSEDRGHAGELFF. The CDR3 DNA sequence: TGCGCCAGCAGCGAGGACAGGGGGCACGCCGGGGAGCTGTTTTTT.

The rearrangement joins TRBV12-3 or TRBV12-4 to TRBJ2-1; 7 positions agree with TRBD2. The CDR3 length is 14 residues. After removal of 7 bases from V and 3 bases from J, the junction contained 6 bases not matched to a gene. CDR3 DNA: TGTGCCAGCATCCCCGGCGGGAGCTACAATGAGCAGTTCTTC. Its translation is CASIPGGSYNEQFF.

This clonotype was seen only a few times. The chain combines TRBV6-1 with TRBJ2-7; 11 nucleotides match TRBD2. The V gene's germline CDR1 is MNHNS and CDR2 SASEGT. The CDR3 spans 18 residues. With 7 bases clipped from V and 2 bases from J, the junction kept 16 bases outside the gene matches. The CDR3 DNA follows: TGTGCCAGCACAATCACTAGCGGGGGTCAAACACGCACCTACGAGCAGTACTTC. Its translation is CASTITSGGQTRTYEQYF.

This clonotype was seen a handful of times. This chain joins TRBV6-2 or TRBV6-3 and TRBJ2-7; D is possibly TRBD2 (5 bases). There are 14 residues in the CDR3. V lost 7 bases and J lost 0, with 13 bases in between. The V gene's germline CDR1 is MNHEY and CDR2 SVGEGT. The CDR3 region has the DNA TGTGCCAGCAACCCCGGGATCTTCTCCTACGAGCAGTACTTC. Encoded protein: CASNPGIFSYEQYF.

The CDR3 DNA follows: TGTGCCAGCAGCTCAGCGGACACACCGTACGAGCAGTACTTC. Its translation: CASSSADTPYEQYF. V is TRBV7-9 and J is TRBJ2-7, with D possibly being TRBD1 or TRBD2 (5 bases each). The CDR3 is 14 residues long. V lost 4 bases and J lost 4, with 14 bases in between. Germline V CDR1 and CDR2: SEHNR, FQNEAQ (reference sequence).

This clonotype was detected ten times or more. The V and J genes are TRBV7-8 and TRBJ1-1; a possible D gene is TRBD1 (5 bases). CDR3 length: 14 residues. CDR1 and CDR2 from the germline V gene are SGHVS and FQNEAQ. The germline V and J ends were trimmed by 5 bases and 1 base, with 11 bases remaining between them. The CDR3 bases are TGTGCCAGCAGCCAGGGTTCATGGAACACTGAAGCTTTCTTT. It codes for CASSQGSWNTEAFF.

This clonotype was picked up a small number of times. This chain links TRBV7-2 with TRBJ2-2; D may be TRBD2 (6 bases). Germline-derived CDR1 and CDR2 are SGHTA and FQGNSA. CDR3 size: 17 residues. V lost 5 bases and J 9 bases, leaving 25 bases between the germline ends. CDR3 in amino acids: CASSTTGVGLSVRELFF. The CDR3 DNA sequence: TGTGCCAGCAGCACCACGGGGGTTGGACTCTCGGTCAGGGAGCTGTTTTTT.

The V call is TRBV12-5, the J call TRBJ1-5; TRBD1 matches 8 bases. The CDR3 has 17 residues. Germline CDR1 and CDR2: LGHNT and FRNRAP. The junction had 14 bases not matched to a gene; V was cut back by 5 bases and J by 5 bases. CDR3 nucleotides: TGTGCTAGTGGTACACCAGGAACCGGGACAGGAGATCAGCCCCAGCATTTT. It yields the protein CASGTPGTGTGDQPQHF. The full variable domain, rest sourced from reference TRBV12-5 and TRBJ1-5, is DARVTQTPRHKVTEMGQEVTMRCQPILGHNTVFWYRQTMMQGLELLAYFRNRAPLDDSGMPKDRFSAEMPDATLATLKIQPSEPRDSAVYFCASGTPGTGTGDQPQHFGDGTRLSIL.

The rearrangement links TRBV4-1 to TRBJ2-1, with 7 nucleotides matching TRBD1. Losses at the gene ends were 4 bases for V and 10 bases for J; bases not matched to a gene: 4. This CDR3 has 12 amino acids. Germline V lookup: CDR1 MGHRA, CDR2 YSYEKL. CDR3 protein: CASSPYRGEQFF. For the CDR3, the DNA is TGCGCCAGCAGCCCCTACAGGGGAGAGCAGTTCTTC.

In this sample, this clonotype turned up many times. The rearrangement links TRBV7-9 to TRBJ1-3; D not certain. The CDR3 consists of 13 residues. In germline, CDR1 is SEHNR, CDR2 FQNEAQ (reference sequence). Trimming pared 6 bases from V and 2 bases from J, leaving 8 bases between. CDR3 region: CASRSGAGNTIYF. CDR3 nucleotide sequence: TGTGCCAGCAGATCGGGAGCTGGAAACACCATATATTTT. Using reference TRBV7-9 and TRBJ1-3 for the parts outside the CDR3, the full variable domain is DTGVSQNPRHKITKRGQNVTFRCDPISEHNRLYWYRQTLGQGPEFLTYFQNEAQLEKSRLLSDRFSAERPKGSFSTLEIQRTEQGDSAMYLCASRSGAGNTIYFGEGSWLTVV.

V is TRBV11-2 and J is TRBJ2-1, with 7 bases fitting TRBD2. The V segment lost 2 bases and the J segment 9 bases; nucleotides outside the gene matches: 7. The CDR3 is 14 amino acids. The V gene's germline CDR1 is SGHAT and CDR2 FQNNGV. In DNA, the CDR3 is TGTGCCAGCAGCTTACGGGGGGAGGACGGTGAGCAGTTCTTC. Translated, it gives CASSLRGEDGEQFF.

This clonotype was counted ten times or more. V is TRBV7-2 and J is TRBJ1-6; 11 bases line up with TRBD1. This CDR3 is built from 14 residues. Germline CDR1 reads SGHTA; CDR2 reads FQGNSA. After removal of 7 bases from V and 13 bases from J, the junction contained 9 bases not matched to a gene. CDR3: CASNPDRGLGPLHF. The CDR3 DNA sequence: TGTGCCAGCAACCCGGACAGGGGGCTGGGGCCCCTCCACTTT. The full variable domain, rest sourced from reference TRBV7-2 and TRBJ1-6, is GAGVSQSPSNKVTEKGKDVELRCDPISGHTALYWYRQSLGQGLEFLIYFQGNSAPDKSGLPSDRFSAERTGGSVSTLTIQRTQQEDSAVYLCASNPDRGLGPLHFGNGTRLTVT.

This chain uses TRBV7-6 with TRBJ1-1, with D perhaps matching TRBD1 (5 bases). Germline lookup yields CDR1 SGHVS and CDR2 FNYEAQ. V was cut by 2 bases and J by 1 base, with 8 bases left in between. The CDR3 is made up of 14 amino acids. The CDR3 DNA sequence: TGTGCCAGCAGCTTATGGCAGGGGAACACTGAAGCTTTCTTT. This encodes CASSLWQGNTEAFF. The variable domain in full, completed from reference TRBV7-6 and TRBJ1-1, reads GAGVSQSPRYKVTKRGQDVALRCDPISGHVSLYWYRQALGQGPEFLTYFNYEAQQDKSGLPNDRFSAERPEGSISTLTIQRTEQRDSAMYRCASSLWQGNTEAFFGQGTRLTVV.

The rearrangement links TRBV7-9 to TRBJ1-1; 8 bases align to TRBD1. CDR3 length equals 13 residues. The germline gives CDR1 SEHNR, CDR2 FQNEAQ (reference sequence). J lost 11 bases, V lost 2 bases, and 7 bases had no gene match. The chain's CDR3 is CASSLLATGEAFF. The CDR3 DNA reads TGTGCCAGCAGCTTACTCGCGACAGGGGAGGCTTTCTTT.

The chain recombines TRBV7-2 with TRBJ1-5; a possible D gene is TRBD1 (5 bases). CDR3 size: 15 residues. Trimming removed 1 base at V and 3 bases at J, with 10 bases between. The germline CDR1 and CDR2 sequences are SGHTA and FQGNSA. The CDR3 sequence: CASSLDQGINQPQHF. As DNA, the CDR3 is TGTGCCAGCAGCTTAGACCAGGGAATCAATCAGCCCCAGCATTTT.

The CDR3 loop reads CSASTWTSGRAGETQYF. CDR3 bases: TGCAGTGCTAGTACGTGGACTAGCGGGAGGGCCGGAGAGACCCAGTACTTC. This chain uses TRBV20-1 with TRBJ2-5, with 15 positions matching TRBD2. CDR1 is DFQATT and CDR2 is SNEGSKA in the germline V gene (reference sequence). CDR3 length equals 17 residues. After removal of 3 bases from V and 4 bases from J, the junction contained 9 bases not matched to a gene.

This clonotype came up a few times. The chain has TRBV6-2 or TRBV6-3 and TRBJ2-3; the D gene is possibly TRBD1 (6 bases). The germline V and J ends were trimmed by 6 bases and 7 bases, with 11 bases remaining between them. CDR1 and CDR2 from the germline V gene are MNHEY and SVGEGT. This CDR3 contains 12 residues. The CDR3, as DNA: TGTGCCAGCAGCGCCAGGGGATATACGCAGTATTTT. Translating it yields CASSARGYTQYF.

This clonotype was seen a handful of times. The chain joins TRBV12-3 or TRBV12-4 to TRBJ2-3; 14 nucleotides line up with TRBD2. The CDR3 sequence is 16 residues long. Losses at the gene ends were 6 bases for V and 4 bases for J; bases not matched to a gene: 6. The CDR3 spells CASRRPGLAGADTQYF. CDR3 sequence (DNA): TGTGCCAGCAGACGGCCGGGACTAGCGGGAGCAGATACGCAGTATTTT.

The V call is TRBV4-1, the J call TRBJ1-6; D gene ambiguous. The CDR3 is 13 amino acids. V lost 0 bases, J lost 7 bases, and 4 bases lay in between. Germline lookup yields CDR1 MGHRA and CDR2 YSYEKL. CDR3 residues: CASSQEPNSPLHF. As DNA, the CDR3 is TGCGCCAGCAGCCAAGAGCCGAATTCACCCCTCCACTTT.

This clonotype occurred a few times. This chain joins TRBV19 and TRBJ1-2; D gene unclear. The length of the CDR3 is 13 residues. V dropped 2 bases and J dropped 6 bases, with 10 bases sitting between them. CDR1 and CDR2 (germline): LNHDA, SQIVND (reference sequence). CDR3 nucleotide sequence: TGTGCCAGTAGTATAACGAATAGGCATGGCTACACCTTC. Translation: CASSITNRHGYTF.

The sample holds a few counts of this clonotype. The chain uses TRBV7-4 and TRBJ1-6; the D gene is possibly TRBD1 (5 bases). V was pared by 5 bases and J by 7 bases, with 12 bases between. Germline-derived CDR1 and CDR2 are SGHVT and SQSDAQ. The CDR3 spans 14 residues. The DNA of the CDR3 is TGTGCCAGCAGCCGGGGACGGACCAATTCACCCCTCCACTTT. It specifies CASSRGRTNSPLHF.

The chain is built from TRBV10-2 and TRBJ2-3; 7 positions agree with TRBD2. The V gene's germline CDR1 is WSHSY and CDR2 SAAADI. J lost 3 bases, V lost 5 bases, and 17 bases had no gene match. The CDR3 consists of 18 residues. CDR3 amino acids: CASSLPSFAGELTDTQYF. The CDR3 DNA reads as TGCGCCAGCAGTCTCCCTAGTTTTGCGGGAGAGTTGACAGATACGCAGTATTTT.